A single TCR beta chain is shown here with its context. Its antigen is as yet unknown. The sample originates from a study of cytomegalovirus exposure and HLA in healthy donors. General study findings and limits: Previous analysis showed most TCR beta V segments were productive about 87% or about 30% of the time. Serostatus for CMV was the only available immune exposure information. Later work found that TCR association rates differed between HLA loci; DRB1 had the most and HLA-C the fewest.

With 60 Vbeta and 13 Jbeta primers, the PCR was carried out. Data came from immunoSEQ multiplex PCR; TCRdb stores just in-frame clones and leaves some out. Seen in this sample are 75,000 to 95,000 clones; the ten most common clones hold approximately 1.5%. Material for sequencing was PBMCs. The sequence was obtained from a woman aged 60-75 years in good health and CMV-seronegative.

This chain's CDR3 is CASTPSQPQHF. The CDR3 nucleotides read TGTGCCAGCACCCCCTCTCAGCCCCAGCATTTT. This sequence joins TRBV5-6 and TRBJ1-5; no clear D gene. Looked up from germline, CDR1 is SGHDT and CDR2 is YYEEEE. V was cut by 6 bases and J by 6 bases, with 7 bases left in between. The CDR3 consists of 11 residues.